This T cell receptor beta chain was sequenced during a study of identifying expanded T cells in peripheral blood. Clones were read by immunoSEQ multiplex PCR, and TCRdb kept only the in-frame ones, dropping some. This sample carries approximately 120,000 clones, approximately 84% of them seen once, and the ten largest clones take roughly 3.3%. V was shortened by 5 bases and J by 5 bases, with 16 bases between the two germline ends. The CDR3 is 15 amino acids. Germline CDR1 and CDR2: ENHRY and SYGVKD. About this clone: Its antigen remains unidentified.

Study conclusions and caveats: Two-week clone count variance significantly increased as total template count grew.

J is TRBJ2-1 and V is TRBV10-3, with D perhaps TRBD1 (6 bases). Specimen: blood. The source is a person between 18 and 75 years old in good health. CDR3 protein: CAISTWTVINNEQFF. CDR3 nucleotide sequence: TGTGCCATCAGTACCTGGACAGTTATCAACAATGAGCAGTTCTTC.